The rows below give T cell receptor beta chains drawn from one sample of a study of blood T cell repertoires in COVID-19. This table comes from immunoSEQ multiplex PCR, and its TCRdb copy is limited to in-frame clones, with some not included. Of 300,000 to 450,000 clones listed, about 87% are singletons. The sequenced sample consisted of peripheral blood. The receptors shown here come from a human donor in a cohort sampled during active COVID-19. CDR3s include the opening cysteine and the closing phenylalanine or tryptophan. A D gene is named only where the DNA matches it firmly. Expanded clones get a size class; other rows say once, few or many, or leave the size out.

J gene | D gene | V gene | clone size | CDR3 protein | CDR3 DNA
TRBJ2-5 | TRBD2 | TRBV28 | NA | CASSSPLAGAWEETQYF | TGTGCCAGCAGCTCTCCCCTAGCGGGAGCTTGGGAAGAGACCCAGTACTTC
TRBJ1-6 | NA | TRBV28 | NA | CAGSLGSDSYNSPLHF | TGTGCCGGCAGTTTAGGTTCAGACTCCTATAATTCACCCCTCCACTTT
TRBJ1-2 | TRBD1 | TRBV30 | NA | CAWWGTGGMGYYGYTF | TGTGCCTGGTGGGGGACAGGGGGCATGGGGTACTATGGCTACACCTTC
TRBJ2-7 | TRBD2 | TRBV4-2 | NA | CASSQDRGDPYEQYF | TGTGCCAGCAGCCAAGATCGGGGGGACCCTTACGAGCAGTACTTC
TRBJ2-1 | NA | TRBV12-3/TRBV12-4 | NA | CASRPREYNEQFF | TGTGCCAGCCGACCGAGGGAGTACAATGAGCAGTTCTTC
TRBJ2-3 | TRBD2 | TRBV7-9 | NA | CASSRDLAGGSDTQYF | TGTGCCAGCAGCCGGGACCTAGCGGGGGGGTCAGATACGCAGTATTTT
TRBJ1-1 | NA | TRBV28 | NA | CASSPRGGWGTEAFF | TGTGCCAGCAGTCCAAGGGGGGGCTGGGGCACTGAAGCTTTCTTT
TRBJ1-1 | NA | TRBV28 | NA | CASSSDAVANTEAFF | TGTGCCAGCAGTTCCGACGCGGTGGCGAACACTGAAGCTTTCTTT
TRBJ1-2 | NA | TRBV5-6 | NA | CASSYRNDRSVYGYTF | TGTGCCAGCAGCTACCGAAACGACAGAAGCGTCTATGGCTACACCTTC
TRBJ2-5 | NA | TRBV14 | NA | CASSRSRGTQYF | TGTGCCAGCAGCCGCAGTAGAGGGACCCAGTACTTC
TRBJ1-2 | TRBD1 | TRBV7-2 | NA | CASSPRDRPRDGYTF | TGTGCCAGCAGCCCCCGGGACAGGCCGAGGGACGGCTACACCTTC
TRBJ1-3 | NA | TRBV11-3 | NA | CASSRQPGNTIYF | TGTGCCAGCAGTCGACAGCCTGGAAACACCATATATTTT
TRBJ1-3 | NA | TRBV5-1 | NA | CASSFGGLTSGNTIYF | TGCGCCAGCAGCTTCGGAGGCTTAACCTCTGGAAACACCATATATTTT
TRBJ1-5 | NA | TRBV30 | NA | CAWARGSNQPQHF | TGTGCCTGGGCCCGGGGTAGCAATCAGCCCCAGCATTTT
TRBJ2-7 | TRBD2 | TRBV9 | NA | CASSPTGGRNSYEQYF | TGTGCCAGCAGCCCCACGGGGGGACGGAACTCCTACGAGCAGTACTTC
TRBJ2-2 | TRBD2 | TRBV3-1/TRBV3-2 | NA | CASSQLAGTGELFF | TGTGCCAGCAGCCAACTAGCGGGAACCGGGGAGCTGTTTTTT
TRBJ2-3 | NA | TRBV5-1 | few | CASSLALGSSTDTQYF | TGCGCCAGCAGCTTGGCCTTGGGCTCTAGCACAGATACGCAGTATTTT
TRBJ2-5 | TRBD2 | TRBV28 | NA | CASSSLPETSLKETQYF | TGTGCCAGCAGTTCTCTCCCGGAGACTAGCTTAAAGGAGACCCAGTACTTC
TRBJ2-1 | TRBD2 | TRBV2 | NA | CASRELAGGPNEQFF | TGTGCCAGCAGGGAACTAGCGGGGGGCCCTAATGAGCAGTTCTTC
TRBJ2-7 | TRBD2 | TRBV11-2 | NA | CASSSIRTSGGSYEQYF | TGTGCCAGCAGCTCCATCCGGACTAGCGGCGGGTCCTACGAGCAGTACTTC
TRBJ2-7 | TRBD2 | TRBV29-1 | NA | CSVLSLAGVSYEQYF | TGCAGCGTTCTCTCCTTAGCGGGAGTTTCCTACGAGCAGTACTTC
TRBJ2-5 | NA | TRBV25-1 | NA | CASSTPGETQYF | TGTGCCAGCAGTACACCGGGGGAGACCCAGTACTTC
TRBJ1-1 | NA | TRBV2 | few | CASRDDRQDEAFF | TGTGCCAGCAGGGATGATCGACAGGATGAAGCTTTCTTT
TRBJ1-6 | NA | TRBV30 | NA | CAWSFSAGRSPLHF | TGTGCCTGGAGCTTTTCGGCCGGGAGGTCACCCCTCCACTTT
TRBJ2-7 | NA | TRBV21-1 | NA | CASSTGQRHEQYF | TGTGCCAGCAGCACTGGACAGCGACACGAGCAGTACTTC
TRBJ2-7 | NA | TRBV5-1 | NA | CASSPETPPGPYEQYF | TGCGCCAGCAGCCCGGAAACCCCTCCAGGTCCCTACGAGCAGTACTTC
TRBJ2-5 | NA | TRBV11-2 | NA | CASSLDPGAQGTQYF | TGTGCCAGCAGCTTAGATCCAGGGGCGCAAGGGACCCAGTACTTC
TRBJ1-2 | TRBD1 | TRBV28 | NA | CASRDRADGYTF | TGTGCCAGCCGGGACAGGGCCGATGGCTACACCTTC
TRBJ2-5 | NA | TRBV5-1 | many | CASSLVEFPGMPETQYF | TGCGCCAGCAGCTTGGTAGAGTTCCCGGGGATGCCCGAGACCCAGTACTTC
TRBJ1-5 | TRBD1 | TRBV15 | NA | CATSKDRGRNQPQHF | TGTGCCACCAGTAAGGACAGGGGGCGGAATCAGCCCCAGCATTTT
TRBJ2-7 | NA | TRBV4-1 | NA | CASSQVVGNYEQYF | TGCGCCAGCAGCCAAGTTGTCGGTAACTACGAGCAGTACTTC
TRBJ2-7 | TRBD1 | TRBV6-5 | NA | CASSPQGAISYEQYF | TGTGCCAGCAGTCCACAGGGGGCGATCTCCTACGAGCAGTACTTC
TRBJ2-7 | NA | TRBV28 | once | CASSFLPGQGSEQYF | TGTGCCAGCAGTTTTTTACCCGGGCAGGGAAGCGAGCAGTACTTC
TRBJ2-1 | NA | TRBV27 | NA | CASSSLWDIYNEQFF | TGTGCCAGCAGTTCACTATGGGACATCTACAATGAGCAGTTCTTC
TRBJ2-5 | NA | TRBV3-1/TRBV3-2 | NA | CASSQEASRETQYF | TGTGCCAGCAGCCAAGAGGCCTCGAGGGAGACCCAGTACTTC
TRBJ1-1 | NA | TRBV30 | NA | CASKILGGTEAFF | TGTGCCTCTAAAATACTGGGGGGGACTGAAGCTTTCTTT
TRBJ2-1 | NA | TRBV2 | NA | CASSATWVRGEQFF | TGTGCCAGCAGTGCGACATGGGTCAGGGGTGAGCAGTTCTTC
TRBJ2-1 | TRBD2 | TRBV30 | NA | CAWSGGGTSPRGEQFF | TGTGCCTGGAGTGGGGGCGGGACTAGTCCCCGCGGTGAGCAGTTCTTC
TRBJ1-4 | TRBD1 | TRBV19 | NA | CATRQGLRATNEKLFF | TGTGCCACCCGACAGGGTTTGCGGGCAACTAATGAAAAACTGTTTTTT
TRBJ2-2 | TRBD2 | TRBV27 | NA | CASSPRTSGRAYFVGELFF | TGTGCCAGCAGTCCCAGGACTAGCGGGAGGGCTTATTTTGTCGGGGAGCTGTTTTTT
TRBJ2-2 | NA | TRBV7-6 | once | CASSITGGGFANTGELFF | TGTGCCAGCAGTATAACGGGGGGCGGTTTCGCGAACACCGGGGAGCTGTTTTTT
TRBJ1-2 | TRBD1 | TRBV28 | NA | CASSLRDSTPGGYTF | TGTGCCAGCAGTTTGCGGGACAGCACTCCCGGCGGCTACACCTTC
TRBJ1-2 | TRBD1 | TRBV10-3 | NA | CAISDPVRDRVYGYTF | TGTGCCATCAGTGATCCCGTCCGGGACAGGGTCTATGGCTACACCTTC
TRBJ2-3 | NA | TRBV19 | NA | CASSIVPQLPTDTQYF | TGTGCCAGTAGTATAGTGCCCCAACTGCCCACAGATACGCAGTATTTT
TRBJ2-1 | TRBD2 | TRBV7-3 | NA | CASSWFPGGYNEQFF | TGTGCCAGCAGCTGGTTTCCGGGAGGCTACAATGAGCAGTTCTTC